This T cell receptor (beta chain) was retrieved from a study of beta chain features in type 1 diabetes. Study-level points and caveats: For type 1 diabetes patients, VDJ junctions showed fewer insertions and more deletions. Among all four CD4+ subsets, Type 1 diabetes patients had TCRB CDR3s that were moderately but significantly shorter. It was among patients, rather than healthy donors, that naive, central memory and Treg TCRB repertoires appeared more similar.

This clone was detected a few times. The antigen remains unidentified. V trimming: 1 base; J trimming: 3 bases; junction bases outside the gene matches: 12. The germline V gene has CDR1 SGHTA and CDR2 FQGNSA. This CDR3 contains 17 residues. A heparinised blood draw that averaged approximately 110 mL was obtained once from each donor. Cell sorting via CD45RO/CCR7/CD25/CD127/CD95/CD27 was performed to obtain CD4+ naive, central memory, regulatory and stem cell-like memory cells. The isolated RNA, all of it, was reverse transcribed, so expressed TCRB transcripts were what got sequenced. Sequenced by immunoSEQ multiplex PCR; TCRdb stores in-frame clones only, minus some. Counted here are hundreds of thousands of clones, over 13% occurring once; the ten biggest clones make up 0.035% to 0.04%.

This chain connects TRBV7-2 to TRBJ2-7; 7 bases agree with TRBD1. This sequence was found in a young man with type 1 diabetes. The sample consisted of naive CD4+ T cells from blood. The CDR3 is CASSLVRTRTGIYEQYF. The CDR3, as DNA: TGTGCCAGCAGCTTAGTTAGGACGAGGACAGGAATCTACGAGCAGTACTTC.